Below, 18 T cell receptor beta chains from the same sample are listed, as sequenced in a study of blood T cell repertoires in COVID-19. Only in-frame clones appear in the TCRdb table, and some are missing; sequencing was by immunoSEQ multiplex PCR. The repertoire holds hundreds of thousands of clones, 89% seen once, with 0.95% to 1.5% in the top ten. The source material was peripheral blood. The receptors were sampled from a man aged 40-50 years with acute or convalescent COVID-19.

The V and J genes are TRBV5-4 and TRBJ1-2; possible D gene TRBD1, 6 bases. V was trimmed by 6 bases and J by 5 bases, leaving 11 bases between them. The CDR3 sequence is 12 residues long. The germline gives CDR1 SGHNT, CDR2 YYREEE (reference sequence). CDR3 bases: TGTGCCAGCACCCAAGGGGGATATGGCTACACCTTC. Encoded protein: CASTQGGYGYTF. Drawing the rest from reference TRBV5-4 and TRBJ1-2, the complete variable domain is ETGVTQSPTHLIKTRGQQVTLRCSSQSGHNTVSWYQQALGQGPQFIFQYYREEENGRGNFPPRFSGLQFPNYSSELNVNALELDDSALYLCASTQGGYGYTFGSGTRLTVV.

The count of this clone is one. J is TRBJ2-3 and V is TRBV18; 9 bases match TRBD2. This CDR3 region has 14 residues. V lost 4 bases to trimming and J lost 6 bases; unmatched junction nucleotides: 5. CDR1 and CDR2 from the germline V gene are KGHSH and LQKENI. CDR3 amino acids: CASSQGLAIDTQYF. The CDR3 bases are TGTGCCAGCTCACAGGGACTAGCCATCGATACGCAGTATTTT.

The chain is built from TRBV6-5 and TRBJ1-5, with D unresolved. Per the germline V gene, CDR1 is MNHEY and CDR2 is SVGAGI. The CDR3 contains 14 residues. The V and J ends lost 2 bases and 2 bases respectively, with 7 bases between them. The chain's CDR3 is CASSYERGNQPQHF. The CDR3 nucleotides are TGTGCCAGCAGTTACGAAAGAGGCAATCAGCCCCAGCATTTT.

This clone was detected only once. J is TRBJ1-5 and V is TRBV4-1, with D unresolved. The germline gives CDR1 MGHRA, CDR2 YSYEKL. This CDR3 has 15 amino acids. With 0 bases removed from V and 7 bases from J, the gap between germline ends came to 13 bases. For the CDR3, the DNA is TGCGCCAGCAGCCAAGAACCACCGGGGTTGCAGCCCCAGCATTTT. This gives the protein CASSQEPPGLQPQHF.

The chain is built from TRBV9 and TRBJ2-7; TRBD1 matches 8 bases. Losses at the gene ends were 4 bases for V and 5 bases for J; bases not matched to a gene: 11. The length of the CDR3 is 15 residues. Per germline, CDR1 SGDLS and CDR2 YYNGEE. The CDR3 loop is CASSLSLQGVHEQYF. CDR3 nucleotide sequence: TGTGCCAGCAGCTTGTCCCTACAGGGGGTACACGAGCAGTACTTC. Full variable domain (remainder filled in from reference TRBV9 and TRBJ2-7): DSGVTQTPKHLITATGQRVTLRCSPRSGDLSVYWYQQSLDQGLQFLIQYYNGEERAKGNILERFSAQQFPDLHSELNLSSLELGDSALYFCASSLSLQGVHEQYFGPGTRLTVT.

The V call is TRBV5-6, the J call TRBJ1-2, with D unclear. This CDR3 spans 15 amino acids. Germline V gene lookup returns CDR1 SGHDT and CDR2 YYEEEE. Trimming shortened V by 1 base and J by 2 bases, and 12 bases separated the two germline ends. The CDR3 nucleotides are TGTGCCAGCAGCTTGCATGAGGGCGCGAACTATGGCTACACCTTC. Residues: CASSLHEGANYGYTF.

This clone has only one observation. This chain connects TRBV18 to TRBJ2-7, with D possibly being TRBD1 (6 bases). V lost 3 bases and J lost 4, with 13 bases in between. The CDR3 totals 14 residues. Germline V gene sequence: CDR1 KGHSH, CDR2 LQKENI. DNA of the CDR3: TGTGCCAGCTCACCGCATCGGGACATGTACGAGCAGTACTTC. It is translated as CASSPHRDMYEQYF. Supplemented by reference TRBV18 and TRBJ2-7, the full variable domain reads NAGVMQNPRHLVRRRGQEARLRCSPMKGHSHVYWYRQLPEEGLKFMVYLQKENIIDESGMPKERFSAEFPKEGPSILRIQQVVRGDSAAYFCASSPHRDMYEQYFGPGTRLTVT.

The chain has TRBV27 and TRBJ1-1; 9 bases agree with TRBD1. Germline trimming cut 6 bases from V and 0 bases from J; bases unmatched to any gene: 5. The CDR3 sequence is 15 residues long. Germline CDR1 is MNHEY and CDR2 is SMNVEV (reference sequence). The DNA for the CDR3 is TGTGCCAGCAGCCTGACAGGGGGTCTGAACACTGAAGCTTTCTTT. Amino acid sequence: CASSLTGGLNTEAFF.

The gene calls are TRBV7-2 and TRBJ1-2, with TRBD1 identical over 8 bases. There are 14 residues in the CDR3. Germline CDR1 is SGHTA and CDR2 is FQGNSA. With V trimmed by 5 bases and J by 8 bases, 10 bases remained unmatched. The CDR3 region is CASSRDRSTRGYTF. CDR3 DNA sequence: TGTGCCAGCAGCCGGGACAGGTCGACCAGGGGCTACACCTTC.

With regard to this clone: The junction departs from germline at one end; a sequencing error may be responsible. The rearrangement links TRBV19 to TRBJ1-5, with a tentative D call TRBD1 (5 bases). The CDR3 loop spans 12 amino acids. The germline gives CDR1 LNHDA, CDR2 SQIVND (reference sequence). The DNA for the CDR3 is TGTGCCAGTAAAGTAGGGGATCAGCCCCGGCATTTT. It encodes CASKVGDQPRHF.

The chain has TRBV7-9 and TRBJ2-7; D uncertain. Trimming took 1 base from V and 4 from J, leaving 14 bases between them. Germline-derived CDR1 and CDR2 are SEHNR and FQNEAQ (reference sequence). This CDR3 has 15 amino acids. DNA of the CDR3: TGTGCCAGCAGCTTAGGACGAGCTTCCGGGTACGAGCAGTACTTC. It codes for CASSLGRASGYEQYF.

This clone was found once. The chain employs TRBV4-2 and TRBJ2-7; the match to TRBD1 covers 8 bases. There are 15 residues in the CDR3. The V gene's germline CDR1 is LGHNA and CDR2 YNFKEQ. J was trimmed by 2 bases and V by 4 bases; bases with no gene match: 7. Here the CDR3 reads CASSLSGTGPYEQYF. CDR3 coding DNA: TGTGCCAGCAGCCTCAGTGGGACAGGCCCCTACGAGCAGTACTTC.

V gene TRBV11-2 combines with J gene TRBJ1-2; TRBD1 might be the D (5 bases). Germline CDR1 is SGHAT and CDR2 is FQNNGV. The CDR3 runs to 15 residues. V was pared by 5 bases and J by 3 bases, with 16 bases between. CDR3 amino acids: CASSPPSGVYYGYTF. The DNA for the CDR3 is TGTGCCAGCAGCCCACCTTCGGGGGTCTACTATGGCTACACCTTC.

The chain links TRBV7-2 to TRBJ2-3; 8 bases match TRBD2. Germline V CDR1 and CDR2: SGHTA, FQGNSA. This CDR3 is 14 amino acids long. The J segment lost 5 bases and the V segment lost 5 bases, leaving 6 bases of the junction unmatched. The CDR3 sequence is CASSLWSGGDTQYF. CDR3 sequence (DNA): TGTGCCAGCAGCCTCTGGAGCGGGGGAGATACGCAGTATTTT.

A note on this clone: The identical CDR3 is also encoded by other nucleotide sequences in the sample. CDR3 in DNA: TGCGCCAGCAGCTCGGACTCGAGTGGAAACACCATATATTTT. This translates into CASSSDSSGNTIYF. This sequence joins TRBV5-1 and TRBJ1-3, with D hard to call. The CDR3 totals 14 residues. Germline V gene sequence: CDR1 SGHRS, CDR2 YFSETQ. V shed 3 bases and J shed 3 bases, with 10 bases lying between them.

This clone was picked up one time. The chain carries TRBV3-1 (or the pseudogene TRBV3-2) and TRBJ1-4; D call uncertain. CDR1 LGHDT and CDR2 YNNKEL come from the germline V gene (reference sequence). The CDR3 runs 14 residues. Trimming took off 2 bases at V and 4 bases at J, with 8 bases between the two ends. The CDR3: CASSQHGNNEKLFF. The CDR3 DNA is TGTGCCAGCAGCCAACACGGGAATAATGAAAAACTGTTTTTT.

CDR3 residues: CARRQGTGELFF. In DNA, the CDR3 is TGTGCCAGGAGACAGGGGACCGGGGAGCTGTTTTTT. The gene calls are TRBV2 and TRBJ2-2; 8 nucleotides align to TRBD1. CDR3 length: 12 amino acids. Looked up from germline, CDR1 is SNHLY and CDR2 is FYNNEI. The V and J ends lost 9 bases and 5 bases, in that order; junction bases with no gene match: 2.

The rearrangement joins TRBV7-9 to TRBJ1-5; no firm D call. The ends were cut back, 5 bases at V and 4 bases at J, with 12 bases in the middle. The CDR3 runs 14 residues. Germline CDR1 is SEHNR and CDR2 is FQNEAQ (reference sequence). The CDR3: CASSASSSNQPQHF. The DNA for the CDR3 is TGTGCCAGCAGCGCTAGCAGTTCTAATCAGCCCCAGCATTTT.